Listed here are 30 T cell receptor beta chains from one sample, sequenced in a study of control samples from healthy donors and cancer patients (dated by TCRdb to 2020 to 2022). Library creation used the immunoSEQ multiplex PCR assay. In its TCRdb copy, this immuneACCESS table keeps in-frame sequences only and misses some clones. Where compared with another copy, unresolved V genes explain less than half of these, and the others have no known cause. This sample holds roughly 400,000 clones; 75% to 95% were observed only once. The ten largest clones capture roughly 6.4% of the sample. Sequencing input: PBMCs. These receptors all stem from a middle-aged man with head and neck cancer.

In the case of this clone: This same CDR3 is encoded by further DNA sequences in the sample. This chain joins TRBV9 and TRBJ1-5, with unresolved D. Germline lookup yields CDR1 SGDLS and CDR2 YYNGEE. The CDR3 has 14 residues. Trimming cost V 0 bases and J 0 bases, with 4 bases left between them. The CDR3 protein is CASSVGGSNQPQHF. CDR3 bases: TGTGCCAGCAGCGTAGGAGGTAGCAATCAGCCCCAGCATTTT. The whole variable domain, filled in from reference TRBV9 and TRBJ1-5, reads DSGVTQTPKHLITATGQRVTLRCSPRSGDLSVYWYQQSLDQGLQFLIQYYNGEERAKGNILERFSAQQFPDLHSELNLSSLELGDSALYFCASSVGGSNQPQHFGDGTRLSIL.

This rearrangement joins TRBV11-1 to TRBJ1-4; D is unresolved. Germline V CDR1 and CDR2: SGHAT, FQDESV (reference sequence). The V and J ends lost 3 bases and 7 bases respectively, with 12 bases between them. The CDR3 runs 14 residues. In nucleotides, the CDR3 is TGTGCCAGCAGCTTCGAACCGTCTCGTGAAAAACTGTTTTTT. It is translated as CASSFEPSREKLFF.

The chain carries TRBV27 and TRBJ2-1; 10 nucleotides line up with TRBD2. This CDR3 spans 14 amino acids. Germline lookup yields CDR1 MNHEY and CDR2 SMNVEV (reference sequence). The junction had 5 bases not matched to a gene; V was cut back by 5 bases and J by 7 bases. CDR3 loop: CASSKWTSGNEQFF. The CDR3 coding sequence is TGTGCCAGCAGTAAATGGACTAGCGGAAATGAGCAGTTCTTC.

V is TRBV14 and J is TRBJ2-4; D possibly corresponds to TRBD1 (5 bases). The germline CDR1 and CDR2 sequences are SGHDN and FVKESK. This CDR3 comprises 16 residues. The V gene lost 3 bases and the J gene lost 9 bases, with 21 bases spanning the gap. The CDR3: CASSHPENLGQGIQYF. CDR3 bases: TGTGCCAGCAGCCACCCAGAGAATTTGGGGCAAGGCATTCAGTACTTC.

The V gene is TRBV28, the J gene TRBJ1-2; weak D call: TRBD1 (5 bases). From germline, CDR1 is MDHEN and CDR2 SYDVKM. The CDR3 runs 14 residues. The V end was cut by 4 bases, the J end by 5 bases, with 14 bases between. CDR3: CASSSGSLPYGYTF. CDR3 DNA sequence: TGTGCCAGCAGTTCAGGGTCCCTCCCGTATGGCTACACCTTC.

The chain recombines TRBV9 with TRBJ1-2; D ambiguous. This CDR3 contains 17 residues. From germline, CDR1 is SGDLS and CDR2 YYNGEE. V was pared by 5 bases and J by 4 bases, with 24 bases between. The CDR3 sequence is CASSGRGSGESLYGYTF. The DNA for the CDR3 is TGTGCCAGCAGTGGGCGAGGAAGTGGGGAAAGCCTCTATGGCTACACCTTC.

V gene TRBV6-5 combines with J gene TRBJ2-7; D ambiguous. The CDR3 covers 14 residues. The germline gives CDR1 MNHEY, CDR2 SVGAGI. The V gene lost 0 bases and the J gene lost 1 base, with 7 bases spanning the gap. DNA of the CDR3: TGTGCCAGCAGTTACTCAACGGCGTCCTACGAGCAGTACTTC. Its protein is CASSYSTASYEQYF.

Only one count was recorded for this clone. The V and J genes are TRBV28 and TRBJ2-7; TRBD1 matches at 7 bases. V was pared by 6 bases and J by 4 bases, with 9 bases of the junction left unmatched. The CDR3 is made up of 14 amino acids. CDR1 MDHEN and CDR2 SYDVKM come from the germline V gene. DNA for the CDR3: TGTGCCAGCAGCCGTAATCCAGGGGGTTACGAGCAGTACTTC. Translation gives CASSRNPGGYEQYF.

This sequence joins TRBV6-2 or TRBV6-3 and TRBJ2-7; D is ambiguous. V dropped 3 bases and J dropped 11 bases, with 11 bases sitting between them. The CDR3 runs to 11 residues. Per the germline V gene, CDR1 is MNHEY and CDR2 is SVGEGT. In DNA, the CDR3 is TGTGCCAGCAGTTATGGGGTGGTAAAGTACTTC. Translation: CASSYGVVKYF.

This rearrangement joins TRBV19 to TRBJ2-5; the match to TRBD2 covers 9 bases. The CDR3 has 17 residues. V shed 3 bases, J shed 1 base, and the junction held 9 bases outside the gene matches. CDR1 is LNHDA and CDR2 is SQIVND in the germline V gene (reference sequence). The CDR3 is CASSIGGGALGQETQYF. The CDR3 region has the DNA TGTGCCAGTAGTATCGGCGGGGGGGCCTTAGGCCAAGAGACCCAGTACTTC.

The J gene is TRBJ2-7, the V gene TRBV5-4; D not certain. Germline loops: CDR1 SGHNT, CDR2 YYREEE (reference sequence). With 5 bases removed from V and 0 bases from J, the gap between germline ends came to 9 bases. There are 13 residues in the CDR3. CDR3 in amino acids: CASSKQSSYEQYF. In DNA, the CDR3 is TGTGCCAGCAGTAAACAGAGCTCCTACGAGCAGTACTTC.

J is TRBJ1-2 and V is TRBV5-1; maybe TRBD1 (5 bases). V shed 4 bases and J shed 1 base, with 8 bases lying between them. Germline V gene data show CDR1 as SGHRS and CDR2 as YFSETQ. The CDR3 runs 13 residues. The CDR3 here is CASSTDNNYGYTF. The CDR3 bases are TGCGCCAGCAGCACGGACAATAACTATGGCTACACCTTC.

CDR3 DNA: TGCAGTGCTAGTTTCGGCTCCTCTAGCAATCAGCCCCAGCATTTT. This encodes CSASFGSSSNQPQHF. The chain employs TRBV20-1 and TRBJ1-5; D gene ambiguous. From germline, CDR1 is DFQATT and CDR2 SNEGSKA (reference sequence). This CDR3 contains 15 residues. V was cut by 3 bases and J by 0 bases, with 12 bases left in between.

This clone showed up just a few times. V and J are TRBV7-3 and TRBJ2-3, with no clear D. Trimming stripped 1 base from V and 3 bases from J, with 14 bases between. This CDR3 contains 16 residues. Looked up from germline, CDR1 is SGHTA and CDR2 is FQGTGA. CDR3 DNA sequence: TGTGCCAGCAGCTTAATAGGGTCGGGTGGGACAGATACGCAGTATTTT. The encoded protein is CASSLIGSGGTDTQYF.

The rearrangement links TRBV4-3 to TRBJ1-4; a possible D gene is TRBD1 (5 bases). Germline V gene data show CDR1 as LGHNA and CDR2 as YSLEER. This CDR3 has 18 residues. The germline V and J ends were trimmed by 0 bases and 2 bases, with 16 bases remaining between them. In nucleotides, the CDR3 is TGCGCCAGCAGCCAAGATCTTGGGGCGGGTTCGACTAATGAAAAACTGTTTTTT. It yields the protein CASSQDLGAGSTNEKLFF.

The chain uses TRBV7-6 and TRBJ2-1; TRBD1 aligns across 8 bases. With 5 bases clipped from V and 9 bases from J, the junction kept 9 bases outside the gene matches. This CDR3 has 14 amino acids. Germline V gives CDR1 SGHVS, CDR2 FNYEAQ. This chain's CDR3 is CASSPIGQGSEQFF. In DNA, the CDR3 is TGTGCCAGCAGCCCTATAGGACAGGGATCTGAGCAGTTCTTC.

V usage is TRBV5-1 and J usage is TRBJ1-1; no reliable D call. Trimming stripped 1 base from V and 0 bases from J, with 13 bases between. In germline, CDR1 is SGHRS, CDR2 YFSETQ. This CDR3 region has 16 residues. The CDR3 DNA sequence: TGCGCCAGCAGCTTGAACGCCATGGGGATGAACACTGAAGCTTTCTTT. The encoded protein is CASSLNAMGMNTEAFF.

This clone was counted once. V is TRBV2 and J is TRBJ2-1; D gene unclear. This CDR3 region has 14 residues. CDR1 SNHLY and CDR2 FYNNEI come from the germline V gene. Trimming stripped 6 bases from V and 2 bases from J, with 11 bases between. The CDR3 region has the DNA TGTGCCAGCAGGACAACTGACGCCTACAATGAGCAGTTCTTC. Its translation is CASRTTDAYNEQFF.

CDR3 loop: CASSLIAGDASGTQYF. In nucleotides, the CDR3 is TGTGCCAGCAGCTTGATAGCGGGGGATGCTTCGGGGACCCAGTACTTC. The rearrangement uses TRBV5-4 and TRBJ2-5, with 9 bases fitting TRBD2. The junction had 11 bases not matched to a gene; V was cut back by 1 base and J by 7 bases. This CDR3 contains 16 residues. Germline V lookup: CDR1 SGHNT, CDR2 YYREEE (reference sequence). The complete variable domain, with remaining parts taken from reference TRBV5-4 and TRBJ2-5, reads ETGVTQSPTHLIKTRGQQVTLRCSSQSGHNTVSWYQQALGQGPQFIFQYYREEENGRGNFPPRFSGLQFPNYSSELNVNALELDDSALYLCASSLIAGDASGTQYFGPGTRLLVL.

Remarks on this clone: Distinct nucleotide sequences in the sample also encode this CDR3. The chain uses TRBV6-5 and TRBJ2-5; TRBD1 is a possible D gene (5 bases). This CDR3 spans 13 amino acids. Deletions cut 2 bases from V and 4 bases from J, with 8 bases between. The germline CDR1 and CDR2 sequences are MNHEY and SVGAGI. The CDR3 coding sequence is TGTGCCAGCAGTTACAGGGGTGCAGAGACCCAGTACTTC. Its protein is CASSYRGAETQYF.

The V gene is TRBV2, the J gene TRBJ1-1; no clear D gene. V was cut by 3 bases and J by 7 bases, with 12 bases left in between. The CDR3 is 13 residues long. Germline V CDR1 and CDR2: SNHLY, FYNNEI. CDR3 bases: TGTGCCAGCAGTGATATGGGGAAGGGTGAAGCTTTCTTT. Translated: CASSDMGKGEAFF.

This chain uses TRBV19 with TRBJ2-5; TRBD2 might be the D (7 bases). Trimming took 4 bases from V and 5 from J, leaving 17 bases between them. The CDR3 is 15 amino acids. The V gene's germline CDR1 is LNHDA and CDR2 SQIVND (reference sequence). CDR3 amino acids: CASSTPGGRGETQYF. The CDR3 nucleotides are TGTGCCAGTAGTACCCCCGGGGGGCGCGGGGAGACCCAGTACTTC.

This chain joins TRBV4-1 and TRBJ2-1, with 8 bases matching TRBD2. CDR3 length equals 17 residues. The V gene end was trimmed by 4 bases and the J gene end by 3 bases; junction bases not matched to a gene: 11. The germline gives CDR1 MGHRA, CDR2 YSYEKL. CDR3 region: CASSPVPGTRGYNEQFF. DNA for the CDR3: TGCGCCAGCAGCCCAGTCCCCGGGACTAGGGGCTACAATGAGCAGTTCTTC.

The V call is TRBV18, the J call TRBJ1-2; 9 positions match TRBD1. The CDR3 is made up of 15 amino acids. The germline gives CDR1 KGHSH, CDR2 LQKENI. V dropped 1 base and J dropped 3; count of bases not matched to a gene: 3. The CDR3 reads CASSPRQGGDYGYTF. CDR3 DNA: TGTGCCAGCTCACCACGACAGGGGGGGGACTATGGCTACACCTTC.

This clone was detected once. The chain links TRBV7-9 to TRBJ1-2, with TRBD1 as a possible D gene (5 bases). Trimming took 5 bases from V and 3 from J, leaving 13 bases between them. Germline V gene data show CDR1 as SEHNR and CDR2 as FQNEAQ (reference sequence). CDR3 size: 14 residues. CDR3 in DNA: TGTGCCAGCAGCGGTATGGTCAGGGACTATGGCTACACCTTC. It specifies CASSGMVRDYGYTF.

This chain connects TRBV25-1 to TRBJ2-7; D ambiguous. CDR1 and CDR2 (germline): MGHDK, SYGVNS. Trimming took off 0 bases at V and 0 bases at J, with 3 bases between the two ends. The CDR3 is made up of 13 amino acids. CDR3 residues: CASSEYGSYEQYF. The CDR3 bases are TGTGCCAGCAGTGAATATGGCTCCTACGAGCAGTACTTC.

J is TRBJ2-5 and V is TRBV9, with D uncertain. Germline CDR1 SGDLS, CDR2 YYNGEE. The V and J ends lost 2 bases and 5 bases respectively, with 7 bases between them. The CDR3 totals 12 residues. CDR3 coding DNA: TGTGCCAGCAGCGTCCAAGAGGAGACCCAGTACTTC. It codes for CASSVQEETQYF.

V gene TRBV29-1 combines with J gene TRBJ2-2; D gene ambiguous. V was trimmed by 7 bases and J by 4 bases, leaving 13 bases between them. The CDR3 is 13 amino acids. Germline assignment: CDR1 SQVTM and CDR2 ANQGSEA. The chain's CDR3 is CSAGQTFTGELFF. The CDR3 nucleotides are TGCAGCGCCGGTCAGACCTTCACCGGGGAGCTGTTTTTT.

The genes are TRBV3-1 (or the pseudogene TRBV3-2) and TRBJ2-2, with unresolved D. Germline lookup yields CDR1 LGHDT and CDR2 YNNKEL (reference sequence). There are 14 residues in the CDR3. Trimming left V 1 base short and J 0 bases short, with 3 bases between. Here the CDR3 DNA reads TGTGCCAGCAGCCAAGCTGCGAACACCGGGGAGCTGTTTTTT. It translates to CASSQAANTGELFF.

V is TRBV7-2 and J is TRBJ2-1; the D gene could be TRBD1 or TRBD2 (5 bases each). The CDR3 loop spans 14 amino acids. Looked up from germline, CDR1 is SGHTA and CDR2 is FQGNSA. Trimming left V 1 base short and J 6 bases short, with 10 bases between. The CDR3 is CASSLVRGANEQFF. CDR3 coding DNA: TGTGCCAGCAGCTTAGTGAGAGGGGCCAATGAGCAGTTCTTC.